The sequence of this TCR beta chain was determined in a study of vaccination and CD4 T cells after COVID-19. The sample's treatment: approximately nine-day PBMC culture with coronavirus spike peptide pools or control peptides (ViraFEST assay). Cultured CD4+ T cell DNA underwent sequencing with the Oncomine TCR Beta short-read assay. MiXCR, run by TCRdb on the PCR reads, gives a single entry per CDR3 protein. The sample lists some 17,000 distinct CDR3 sequences; 40% were seen once. By proportion, this clonotype is medium-sized. Its specificity is unknown. Losses at the gene ends were 8 bases for V and 3 bases for J; bases not matched to a gene: 12. Germline V gene data show CDR1 as MGHDK and CDR2 as SYGVNS. CDR3 length equals 15 residues.

The sample was CD4+ T cells from blood, cultured in vitro. The rearrangement joins TRBV25-1 to TRBJ2-7; 8 positions match TRBD1. The origin of this receptor is a human donor who had recovered from COVID-19. The CDR3 DNA reads as TGTGCCAGCTCAGCCGGAAACAGGGGGGACTACGAGCAGTACTTC. This translates into CASSAGNRGDYEQYF.